This T cell receptor beta chain was retrieved from a study of cytomegalovirus exposure and HLA in healthy donors. For the study at large: Genotyping showed about 80% of approximately 430 donors falling in the Caucasian-associated ancestry cluster.

Trimming at V came to 5 bases and at J to 7 bases, leaving 13 bases not matched to a gene. Germline loops: CDR1 SEHNR, CDR2 FQNEAQ (reference sequence). This CDR3 has 15 amino acids. A multiplex PCR was run with 60 Vbeta primers and 13 Jbeta primers. Repertoires were generated with immunoSEQ multiplex PCR, while TCRdb's copy carries only in-frame clones and drops some. The data show 200,000 or so clones, under 90% seen once. This TCR was sampled from a human donor in good health. Sequenced material: PBMCs. The chain is built from TRBV7-9 and TRBJ1-2; 7 nucleotides agree with TRBD1. CDR3 DNA sequence: TGTGCCAGCAGCACGGGGGTAACAGGGGAACGTGGCTACACCTTC. Amino acids: CASSTGVTGERGYTF.